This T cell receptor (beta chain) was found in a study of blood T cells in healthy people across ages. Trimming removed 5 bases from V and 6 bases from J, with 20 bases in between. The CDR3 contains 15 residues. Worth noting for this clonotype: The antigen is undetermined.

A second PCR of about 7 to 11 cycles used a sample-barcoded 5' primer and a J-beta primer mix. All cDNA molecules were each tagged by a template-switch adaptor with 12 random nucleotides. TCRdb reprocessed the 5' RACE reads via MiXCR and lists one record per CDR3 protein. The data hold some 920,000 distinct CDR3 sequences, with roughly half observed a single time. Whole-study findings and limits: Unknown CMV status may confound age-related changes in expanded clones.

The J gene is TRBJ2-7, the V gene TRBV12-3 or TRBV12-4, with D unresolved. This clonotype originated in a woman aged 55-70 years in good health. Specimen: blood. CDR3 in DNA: TGTGCCAGCAGTAGGGTCCTCGGACCCCCGGGCGAGCAGTACTTC. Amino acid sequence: CASSRVLGPPGEQYF.